The TCR beta chain under discussion was sequenced for a study of blood T cell repertoires in COVID-19. With 1 base clipped from V and 7 bases from J, the junction kept 7 bases outside the gene matches. CDR1 SGHTA and CDR2 FQGNSA come from the germline V gene. The CDR3 is made up of 16 amino acids. Authors' analysis steps: Estimates of nucleated cell counts were drawn from the amplification of reference gene primers. Sequencing was performed with immunoSEQ multiplex PCR; in TCRdb, only in-frame clones are kept and a portion is missing. That table furnishes V, J and clone size, whereas the DNA furnished D and trimming. This repertoire shows 120,000 to 150,000 clones, over 75% found once; its top ten account for 1.2%. This clone was recorded once.

Sequenced material: PBMCs or T cells enriched from blood (not recorded which). This TCR was sampled from a woman in her thirties with acute COVID-19. This chain joins TRBV7-2 and TRBJ2-3; TRBD2 agrees at 11 bases. The CDR3 DNA follows: TGTGCCAGCAGCTTAGTTGCCGCTAGCGGGGGGTATACGCAGTATTTT. Its protein product is CASSLVAASGGYTQYF.